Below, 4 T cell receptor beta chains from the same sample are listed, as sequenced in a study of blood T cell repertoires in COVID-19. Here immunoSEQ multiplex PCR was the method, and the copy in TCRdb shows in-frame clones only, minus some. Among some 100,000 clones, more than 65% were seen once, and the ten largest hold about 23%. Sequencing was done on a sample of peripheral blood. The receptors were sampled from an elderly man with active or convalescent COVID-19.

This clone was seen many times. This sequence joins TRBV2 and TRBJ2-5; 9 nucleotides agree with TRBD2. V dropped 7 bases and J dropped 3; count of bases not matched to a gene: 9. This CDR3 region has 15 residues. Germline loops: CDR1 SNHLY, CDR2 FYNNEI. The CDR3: CASIVGGGAEETQYF. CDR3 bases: TGTGCCAGCATTGTCGGCGGGGGGGCGGAAGAGACCCAGTACTTC.

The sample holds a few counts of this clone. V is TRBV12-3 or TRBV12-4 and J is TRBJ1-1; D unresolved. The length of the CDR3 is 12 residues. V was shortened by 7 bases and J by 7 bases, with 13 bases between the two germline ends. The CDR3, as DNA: TGTGCCAGCACCGGGGAGGTAAATGAAGCTTTCTTT. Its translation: CASTGEVNEAFF.

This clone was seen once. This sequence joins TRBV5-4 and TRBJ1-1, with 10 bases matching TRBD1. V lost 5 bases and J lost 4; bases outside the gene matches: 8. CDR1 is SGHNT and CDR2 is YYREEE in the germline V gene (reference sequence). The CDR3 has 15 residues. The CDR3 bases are TGTGCCAGCAGTTCACCGGGACAGGGGTTCACTGAAGCTTTCTTT. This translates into CASSSPGQGFTEAFF. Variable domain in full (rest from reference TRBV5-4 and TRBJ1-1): ETGVTQSPTHLIKTRGQQVTLRCSSQSGHNTVSWYQQALGQGPQFIFQYYREEENGRGNFPPRFSGLQFPNYSSELNVNALELDDSALYLCASSSPGQGFTEAFFGQGTRLTVV.

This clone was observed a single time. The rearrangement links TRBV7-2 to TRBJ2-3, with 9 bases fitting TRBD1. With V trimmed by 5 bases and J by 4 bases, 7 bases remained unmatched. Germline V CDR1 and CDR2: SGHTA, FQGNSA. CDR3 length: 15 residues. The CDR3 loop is CASSPQQGASDTQYF. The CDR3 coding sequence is TGTGCCAGCAGCCCCCAACAGGGGGCATCAGATACGCAGTATTTT.